This TCR beta chain comes out of a study of cytomegalovirus exposure and HLA in healthy donors. Study-wide results and caveats: Across donors, most TCRs were seen rarely, yet some public ones were widespread. Clonal expansion, a later analysis showed, was greater in HLA-associated TCR beta chains than in equally common others.

Points on this clone: Its specificity is not known.

CDR3 size: 20 residues. J was trimmed by 3 bases and V by 0 bases; bases with no gene match: 13. CDR1 is SGDLS and CDR2 is YYNGEE in the germline V gene. PCR used 60 Vbeta primers and 13 Jbeta primers. Generated by immunoSEQ multiplex PCR, the TCRdb table keeps only in-frame clones and is missing some. Among about 140,000 clones listed, approximately 82% were seen once. The chain joins TRBV9 to TRBJ2-5; 14 bases match TRBD2. What was sequenced was PBMCs. The sequence was obtained from a woman aged 40 to 49 in good health and CMV-seronegative. CDR3 region: CASSVVGLAGGAQAKETQYF. The CDR3, as DNA: TGTGCCAGCAGCGTAGTAGGACTAGCGGGAGGAGCACAAGCAAAAGAGACCCAGTACTTC.